A selection of T cell receptor beta chains follows, all from one sample in a study of monozygotic twins with cystic fibrosis. Libraries were prepared by immunoSEQ multiplex PCR; TCRdb keeps only in-frame clonotypes and omits some of them. Here the sample spans about 24,000 clones, 91% being singletons. Sequencing was carried out using blood. The receptors here all came from a girl aged 2 to 9 with cystic fibrosis. CDR3s include the opening cysteine and the closing phenylalanine or tryptophan. A D gene is named only where the DNA matches it firmly. Clone size is stated in some rows and not others, as once, few, many or a class when expanded.

v_gene	d_gene	j_gene	abundance	CDR3nt	CDR3aa
TRBV10-3	NA	TRBJ2-5	NA	TGTGCCATCAGGGCGGGACTCCTCCAAGAGACCCAGTACTTC	CAIRAGLLQETQYF
TRBV4-2	TRBD1	TRBJ1-1	NA	TGTGCCAGCAGCGCCCCGGGACAGGGGACTGAAGCTTTCTTT	CASSAPGQGTEAFF
TRBV4-3	NA	TRBJ1-4	NA	TGCGCCAGCAGCCAAGAAGGAGCAACTAATGAAAAACTGTTTTTT	CASSQEGATNEKLFF
TRBV27	NA	TRBJ2-7	NA	TGTGCCAGCAGTTTTTCCCCCGCGGGGCAGTCCTCCCACGCAACCTACGAGCAGTACTTC	CASSFSPAGQSSHATYEQYF
TRBV30	NA	TRBJ2-7	NA	TGTGCCTGGAGTGTACAAGACCGAGGCGAGCAGTACTTC	CAWSVQDRGEQYF
TRBV30	NA	TRBJ1-4	once	TGTGCCTGGAGTAGTCACAGGGTTACTAATGAAAAACTGTTTTTT	CAWSSHRVTNEKLFF
TRBV7-8	TRBD1	TRBJ1-5	NA	TGTGCCAGCAGACCGACAGGGGGCGAGAGCAATCAGCCCCAGCATTTT	CASRPTGGESNQPQHF
TRBV7-9	NA	TRBJ1-1	NA	TGTGCCAGCAGCTTAGCGCTGGGACACTGGCAGCCGAGCGCTGAAGCTTTCTTT	CASSLALGHWQPSAEAFF
TRBV7-9	NA	TRBJ1-1	NA	TGTGCCAGCAGCCTCAGCATGAACACTGAAGCTTTCTTT	CASSLSMNTEAFF
TRBV7-8	NA	TRBJ1-5	NA	TGTGCCAGCTCACCGAGGGGAGGGGACGCTATGATTAGCAATCAGCCCCAGCATTTT	CASSPRGGDAMISNQPQHF
TRBV4-3	TRBD1	TRBJ1-1	NA	TGCGCCAGCAGCCAAGGGGCCGGGACAGGGTTAGCTTTCTTT	CASSQGAGTGLAFF
TRBV7-2	NA	TRBJ2-2	NA	TGTGCCAGCAGCTTTACGGGGCTACCCGGGGAGCTGTTTTTT	CASSFTGLPGELFF
TRBV6-6	TRBD1	TRBJ2-7	NA	TGTGCCAGCTGTTGGGGACAGGGGTTTTACGAGCAGTACTTC	CASCWGQGFYEQYF
TRBV29-1	NA	TRBJ1-2	NA	TGCAGCGTTGAAACAGTAAATGGCTACACCTTC	CSVETVNGYTF
TRBV6-6	NA	TRBJ1-5	NA	TGTGCCAGCAGGAGAGGGTGGAATCAGCCCCAGCATTTT	CASRRGWNQPQHF
TRBV5-1	NA	TRBJ1-1	NA	TGCGCCAGCAGCCGTGGACAATTGAACACTGAAGCTTTCTTT	CASSRGQLNTEAFF
TRBV5-1	NA	TRBJ2-7	NA	TGCGCCAGCAGCTTGGACAGGACCGAGCAGTACTTC	CASSLDRTEQYF